Listed below are T cell receptor beta chains from one sample, sequenced in a study of T cells in Graves' hyperthyroidism and ophthalmopathy. TCRdb called the multiplex PCR reads again in MiXCR, with one record for every CDR3 protein. The table has fewer than 350,000 distinct CDR3 sequences, roughly a fifth seen once. The sample comprised blood. The receptor source for this set is a middle-aged man with Graves' ophthalmopathy. Both conserved end residues are part of each CDR3. D genes are given only for firm matches. The listing skips clone size in some rows; elsewhere it reads once, few, many or a size class.

d_gene: TRBD2; v_gene: TRBV27; abundance: many; j_gene: TRBJ2-3; CDR3nt: TGTGCCAGCAGTTTTTCCCTAGCGGGACCGTCGGGTCGGACGCAGTATTTT; CDR3aa: CASSFSLAGPSGRTQYF
d_gene: TRBD2; v_gene: TRBV6-2/TRBV6-3; abundance: -; j_gene: TRBJ2-2; CDR3nt: TGTGCCAGCAACAAACTAGCGGGCACCGGGGAGCTGTTTTTT; CDR3aa: CASNKLAGTGELFF
d_gene: -; v_gene: TRBV11-3; abundance: -; j_gene: TRBJ1-4; CDR3nt: TGTGCCAGCAGCGTTGCCTCAACTAATGAAAAACTGTTTTTT; CDR3aa: CASSVASTNEKLFF
d_gene: -; v_gene: TRBV4-2; abundance: few; j_gene: TRBJ1-2; CDR3nt: TGTGCCAGCAGCCATCGTGGGGGGAACTATGGCTACACCTTC; CDR3aa: CASSHRGGNYGYTF
d_gene: -; v_gene: TRBV20-1; abundance: many; j_gene: TRBJ2-6; CDR3nt: TGCAGTGCTAGAGATATTAGCTCTGGGGCCAACGTCCTGACTTTC; CDR3aa: CSARDISSGANVLTF
d_gene: -; v_gene: TRBV5-1; abundance: -; j_gene: TRBJ2-3; CDR3nt: TGCGCCAGCAGGGGATGGAGCACAGATACGCAGTATTTT; CDR3aa: CASRGWSTDTQYF
d_gene: -; v_gene: TRBV12-3/TRBV12-4; abundance: few; j_gene: TRBJ2-3; CDR3nt: TGTGCCAGCAGTTTGGGTCTCGCAACCACCTACATGCAGTATTTT; CDR3aa: CASSLGLATTYMQYF
d_gene: -; v_gene: TRBV11-3; abundance: -; j_gene: TRBJ1-1; CDR3nt: TGTGCCAGCAGCTCCTCCAGCGGGGCTGAAGCTTTCTTT; CDR3aa: CASSSSSGAEAFF
d_gene: TRBD1; v_gene: TRBV30; abundance: many; j_gene: TRBJ1-2; CDR3nt: TGTGCCTGGAATGCACAGGGGGCGATTCCCTATGGCTACACCTTC; CDR3aa: CAWNAQGAIPYGYTF
d_gene: TRBD1; v_gene: TRBV9; abundance: many; j_gene: TRBJ2-5; CDR3nt: TGTGCCAGCAGCGTCCAGGGGGCAAAAGAGACCCAGTACTTC; CDR3aa: CASSVQGAKETQYF
d_gene: -; v_gene: TRBV27; abundance: many; j_gene: TRBJ2-2; CDR3nt: TGTGCCAGCAGTTGGGCCACCGGGGAGCTGTTTTTT; CDR3aa: CASSWATGELFF
d_gene: TRBD2; v_gene: TRBV3-1; abundance: -; j_gene: TRBJ2-7; CDR3nt: TGTGCCAGCAGGACTAGCGGGAGGGCCGGCTCCTACGAGCAGTACTTC; CDR3aa: CASRTSGRAGSYEQYF
d_gene: -; v_gene: TRBV28; abundance: -; j_gene: TRBJ2-5; CDR3nt: TGTGCCAGCAGTCCCTGGGCAGATCAAGAGACCCAGTACTTC; CDR3aa: CASSPWADQETQYF
d_gene: -; v_gene: TRBV29-1; abundance: -; j_gene: TRBJ2-1; CDR3nt: TGCAGCGTACCCCTGGGCCCCGGGGAGTGGCTGTTCTTC; CDR3aa: CSVPLGPGEWLFF
d_gene: TRBD1; v_gene: TRBV7-9; abundance: few; j_gene: TRBJ1-1; CDR3nt: TGTGCCAGCAGCTTGACAGGGGTGACTACTGAAGCTTTCTTT; CDR3aa: CASSLTGVTTEAFF
d_gene: -; v_gene: TRBV3-1; abundance: many; j_gene: TRBJ1-4; CDR3nt: TGTGCCAGCAGCCAAAGAGCTGGGGGAGGAACTAATGAAAAACTGTTTTTT; CDR3aa: CASSQRAGGGTNEKLFF
d_gene: TRBD2; v_gene: TRBV24-1; abundance: -; j_gene: TRBJ2-3; CDR3nt: TGTGCCACCAGGGGAGCGGGAATCACAGATACGCAGTATTTT; CDR3aa: CATRGAGITDTQYF
d_gene: TRBD1; v_gene: TRBV4-1; abundance: many; j_gene: TRBJ1-1; CDR3nt: TGCGCCAGCAGCTATGGGACAGGGAACACTGAAGCTTTCTTT; CDR3aa: CASSYGTGNTEAFF
d_gene: -; v_gene: TRBV7-9; abundance: -; j_gene: TRBJ1-3; CDR3nt: -; CDR3aa: CASSRDRDEQYFGPDTIYF
d_gene: TRBD2; v_gene: TRBV24-1; abundance: -; j_gene: TRBJ2-3; CDR3nt: TGTGCCACCAGTGAAGCGGGAGAGGCAGATACGCAGTATTTT; CDR3aa: CATSEAGEADTQYF
d_gene: TRBD1; v_gene: TRBV9; abundance: -; j_gene: TRBJ1-1; CDR3nt: TGTGCCAGCAGCGTAGGCGGGGGACAGGGAGGCACTGAAGCTTTCTTT; CDR3aa: CASSVGGGQGGTEAFF
d_gene: TRBD2; v_gene: TRBV5-6; abundance: few; j_gene: TRBJ2-1; CDR3nt: TGTGCCAGCAGCCCCCGGGCGGGAGGGAGAGTGAAGAATGAGCAGTTCTTC; CDR3aa: CASSPRAGGRVKNEQFF
d_gene: TRBD2; v_gene: TRBV12-3/TRBV12-4; abundance: few; j_gene: TRBJ2-3; CDR3nt: TGTGCCAGCAGTTTAGGGCGCAGGGGCGGACTAGCGGGAGGGGGAGATACGCAGTATTTT; CDR3aa: CASSLGRRGGLAGGGDTQYF
d_gene: -; v_gene: TRBV2; abundance: many; j_gene: TRBJ1-5; CDR3nt: TGTGCCAGCAGTGCCCCGGGTGGGTATAGCAATCAGCCCCAGCATTTT; CDR3aa: CASSAPGGYSNQPQHF
d_gene: -; v_gene: TRBV3-1; abundance: few; j_gene: TRBJ2-1; CDR3nt: TGTGCCAGCAGCCAAGACGGTAAAAATTACAATGAGCAGTTCTTC; CDR3aa: CASSQDGKNYNEQFF
d_gene: -; v_gene: TRBV30; abundance: many; j_gene: TRBJ1-1; CDR3nt: TGTGCCTGGAGTGCAGTGGAAGCTTTCTTT; CDR3aa: CAWSAVEAFF
d_gene: TRBD1; v_gene: TRBV4-1; abundance: many; j_gene: TRBJ2-5; CDR3nt: TGCGCCAGCAGCCAAGATATCGGAGGCAGGGGGGAGACCCAGTACTTC; CDR3aa: CASSQDIGGRGETQYF
d_gene: -; v_gene: TRBV18; abundance: many; j_gene: TRBJ1-2; CDR3nt: TGTGCCAGCTCACCGACAGAAGATAACTATGGCTACACCTTC; CDR3aa: CASSPTEDNYGYTF
d_gene: TRBD1; v_gene: TRBV7-8; abundance: -; j_gene: TRBJ2-7; CDR3nt: TGTGCCAGCAGCTTAGCGGGGACAGGAGAAAAGCAGTACTTC; CDR3aa: CASSLAGTGEKQYF
d_gene: TRBD2; v_gene: TRBV28; abundance: many; j_gene: TRBJ2-1; CDR3nt: TGTGCCAGCAGTTCCGGGAGGCGGCATGAGCAGTTCTTC; CDR3aa: CASSSGRRHEQFF
d_gene: TRBD1; v_gene: TRBV5-5; abundance: -; j_gene: TRBJ2-1; CDR3nt: TGTGCCAGCAGCTCGAGGACAGGGGTAGGCAATGAGCAGTTCTTC; CDR3aa: CASSSRTGVGNEQFF
d_gene: -; v_gene: TRBV11-3; abundance: many; j_gene: TRBJ2-2; CDR3nt: TGTGCCAGCAGCTCCCGGGGTAGCGGAATCACCGGGGAGCTGTTTTTT; CDR3aa: CASSSRGSGITGELFF
d_gene: -; v_gene: TRBV12-3/TRBV12-4; abundance: -; j_gene: TRBJ2-2; CDR3nt: TGTGCCAGCAGAAGGCAGATTTACACCGGGGAGCTGTTTTTT; CDR3aa: CASRRQIYTGELFF
d_gene: -; v_gene: TRBV28; abundance: -; j_gene: TRBJ1-5; CDR3nt: TGTGCCAGCAGTTTATCTGGGGTAGGGAGCAATCAGCCCCAGCATTTT; CDR3aa: CASSLSGVGSNQPQHF
d_gene: TRBD2; v_gene: TRBV7-2; abundance: -; j_gene: TRBJ2-3; CDR3nt: TGTGCCAGCAGCTTTAGGTTCTTTGGAGCGGGAACCACAGATACGCAGTATTTT; CDR3aa: CASSFRFFGAGTTDTQYF
d_gene: -; v_gene: TRBV16; abundance: few; j_gene: TRBJ1-1; CDR3nt: TGTGCCAGCAGCCAATCCGGGTGGGGCGTGGGCACTGAAGCTTTCTTT; CDR3aa: CASSQSGWGVGTEAFF
d_gene: -; v_gene: TRBV18; abundance: -; j_gene: TRBJ1-1; CDR3nt: TGTGCCAGCTCACCTGGCTCGGGAATGAACACTGAAGCTTTCTTT; CDR3aa: CASSPGSGMNTEAFF
d_gene: -; v_gene: TRBV10-3; abundance: few; j_gene: TRBJ2-3; CDR3nt: TGTGCCATCAGTGAGGGGTCAGATACGCAGTATTTT; CDR3aa: CAISEGSDTQYF
d_gene: -; v_gene: TRBV6-1; abundance: few; j_gene: TRBJ2-5; CDR3nt: TGTGCCAGCAGGGGTGGGCGTGGGAGAGAGGCCCAGTACTTC; CDR3aa: CASRGGRGREAQYF
d_gene: -; v_gene: TRBV28; abundance: few; j_gene: TRBJ1-5; CDR3nt: TGTGCCAGCAGTTTGGGGGGCGTGGGGCCCCAGCATTTT; CDR3aa: CASSLGGVGPQHF
d_gene: -; v_gene: TRBV2; abundance: many; j_gene: TRBJ2-5; CDR3nt: TGTGCCAGCAGTGTAGAGGCTAGCCAAGAGACCCAGTACTTC; CDR3aa: CASSVEASQETQYF
d_gene: -; v_gene: TRBV28; abundance: few; j_gene: TRBJ2-7; CDR3nt: TGTGCCAGTGTGCAGCTTCCCTACGAGCAGTACTTC; CDR3aa: CASVQLPYEQYF
d_gene: -; v_gene: TRBV5-6; abundance: few; j_gene: TRBJ2-1; CDR3nt: TGTGCCAGCAGCCAGAGGGGTGTTGAGCAGTTCTTC; CDR3aa: CASSQRGVEQFF
d_gene: TRBD2; v_gene: TRBV28; abundance: many; j_gene: TRBJ2-1; CDR3nt: TGTGCCAGCAGTGCCTACCCCGGGACTAGCGGGCCCAGCTCCTACAATGAGCAGTTCTTC; CDR3aa: CASSAYPGTSGPSSYNEQFF
d_gene: TRBD2; v_gene: TRBV7-6; abundance: -; j_gene: TRBJ2-7; CDR3nt: TGTGCCAGCAGCGGTAGTCCAGGCGGGAGCACCGACGAGCAGTACTTC; CDR3aa: CASSGSPGGSTDEQYF
d_gene: -; v_gene: TRBV18; abundance: -; j_gene: TRBJ2-3; CDR3nt: TGTGCCAGCTCACCACCATCGCAGTCTAGCACAGATACGCAGTATTTT; CDR3aa: CASSPPSQSSTDTQYF
d_gene: -; v_gene: TRBV5-8; abundance: many; j_gene: TRBJ2-1; CDR3nt: TGTGCCAGCAGCTTGGTGGCGGGCAGGGGTATCTCCAATGAGCAGTTCTTC; CDR3aa: CASSLVAGRGISNEQFF
d_gene: -; v_gene: TRBV7-9; abundance: few; j_gene: TRBJ1-5; CDR3nt: TGTGCCAGCAGCCTCGGTACGGACATGAGCAATCAGCCCCAGCATTTT; CDR3aa: CASSLGTDMSNQPQHF
d_gene: TRBD2; v_gene: TRBV28; abundance: -; j_gene: TRBJ2-1; CDR3nt: TGTGCCAGCAGTTTATCGCGGGGACTAGCGGGAGGGCCCCCCTCCTACAATGAGCAGTTCTTC; CDR3aa: CASSLSRGLAGGPPSYNEQFF